The next 32 T cell receptor beta chains were all read from a single sample in a study of siplizumab effects on memory and regulatory T cells. Clones were read by immunoSEQ multiplex PCR, and TCRdb kept only the in-frame ones, dropping some. The top ten clones hold approximately 0.66% of a sample with some 100,000 clones, roughly 94% of them seen once. What was sequenced was Tregs sorted from blood. All receptors derive from a human donor in good health.

J is TRBJ1-1 and V is TRBV7-3, with TRBD1 as a possible D gene (6 bases). The V and J ends lost 5 bases and 7 bases respectively, with 14 bases between them. The CDR3 consists of 13 residues. Germline V gene data show CDR1 as SGHTA and CDR2 as FQGTGA. The CDR3 sequence is CASSTTPGVEAFF. The CDR3 DNA follows: TGTGCCAGCAGCACAACCCCAGGGGTTGAAGCTTTCTTT.

The V and J genes are TRBV27 and TRBJ2-2, with 8 positions matching TRBD2. Trimming cost V 5 bases and J 6 bases; bases outside gene matches: 8. Germline V gives CDR1 MNHEY, CDR2 SMNVEV (reference sequence). The CDR3 is 15 amino acids. The CDR3 DNA reads TGTGCCAGCAGTATTAGGACTAGCTGGCCCGGGGAGCTGTTTTTT. Translating gives CASSIRTSWPGELFF.

V and J are TRBV5-1 and TRBJ1-3, with D perhaps TRBD1 (6 bases). This CDR3 has 15 amino acids. The V end was cut by 4 bases, the J end by 7 bases, with 18 bases between. Per the germline V gene, CDR1 is SGHRS and CDR2 is YFSETQ. The DNA of the CDR3 is TGCGCCAGCAGCCCCTCATTTGAGGGGGTGAACACCATATATTTT. Protein sequence: CASSPSFEGVNTIYF.

CDR3 amino acids: CSVGPELFF. The CDR3 bases are TGCAGTGTCGGACCGGAACTGTTTTTT. The V and J genes are TRBV20-1 and TRBJ1-4; D unclear. This CDR3 comprises 9 residues. CDR1 and CDR2 from the germline V gene are DFQATT and SNEGSKA (reference sequence). V was pared by 7 bases and J by 12 bases, with 9 bases between.

The chain joins TRBV30 to TRBJ1-2, with D unclear. The V end lost 0 bases, the J end lost 5 bases, and 7 bases lay between the germline ends. CDR1 and CDR2 (germline): GTSNPN, SVGIG (reference sequence). This CDR3 has 12 amino acids. DNA of the CDR3: TGTGCCTGGAGTGTGGAAGAATATGGCTACACCTTC. The encoded protein is CAWSVEEYGYTF. Variable domain in full (rest from reference TRBV30 and TRBJ1-2): SQTIHQWPATLVQPVGSPLSLECTVEGTSNPNLYWYRQAAGRGLQLLFYSVGIGQISSEVPQNLSASRPQDRQFILSSKKLLLSDSGFYLCAWSVEEYGYTFGSGTRLTVV.

This chain connects TRBV27 to TRBJ2-7, with D maybe TRBD2 (6 bases). Trimming removed 5 bases at V and 6 bases at J, with 11 bases between. This CDR3 has 12 amino acids. In germline, CDR1 is MNHEY, CDR2 SMNVEV (reference sequence). The CDR3 region has the DNA TGTGCCAGCAGTCGAGCGCGGGGCGAGCAGTACTTC. This gives the protein CASSRARGEQYF.

This chain joins TRBV5-1 and TRBJ2-5; TRBD1 aligns across 10 bases. CDR1 is SGHRS and CDR2 is YFSETQ in the germline V gene. The CDR3 totals 15 residues. V shed 2 bases, J shed 1 base, and the junction held 2 bases outside the gene matches. CDR3 sequence (DNA): TGCGCCAGCAGCTTCCGGACAGGGGGCCAAGAGACCCAGTACTTC. It is translated as CASSFRTGGQETQYF.

CDR3 coding DNA: TGTGCCAGCAGTTCATCCCTGGCGGGAGGGTTGGATACGCAGTATTTT. The encoded protein is CASSSSLAGGLDTQYF. The chain carries TRBV28 and TRBJ2-3; TRBD2 matches at 9 bases. After removal of 4 bases from V and 6 bases from J, the junction contained 11 bases not matched to a gene. The germline V gene has CDR1 MDHEN and CDR2 SYDVKM. CDR3 length: 16 amino acids.

This chain joins TRBV4-1 and TRBJ2-3, with 8 bases that match TRBD1. V was pared by 1 base and J by 3 bases, with 12 bases of the junction left unmatched. In germline, CDR1 is MGHRA, CDR2 YSYEKL. The CDR3 loop spans 18 amino acids. The CDR3: CASSQVIPRGPLTDTQYF. The CDR3 DNA sequence: TGCGCCAGCAGCCAAGTGATCCCCAGGGGGCCGTTAACAGATACGCAGTATTTT.

The gene calls are TRBV2 and TRBJ2-7; possibly TRBD1 for D (7 bases). This CDR3 spans 14 amino acids. Trimming took off 4 bases at V and 7 bases at J, with 17 bases between the two ends. CDR1 and CDR2 (germline): SNHLY, FYNNEI. CDR3 sequence: CASSVQGGAWEQYF. CDR3 sequence (DNA): TGTGCCAGCAGTGTGCAGGGGGGAGCTTGGGAGCAGTACTTC. Using reference TRBV2 and TRBJ2-7 for the parts outside the CDR3, the full variable domain is EPEVTQTPSHQVTQMGQEVILRCVPISNHLYFYWYRQILGQKVEFLVSFYNNEISEKSEIFDDQFSVERPDGSNFTLKIRSTKLEDSAMYFCASSVQGGAWEQYFGPGTRLTVT.

This clone was counted only a few times. The chain is built from TRBV4-1 and TRBJ2-3; D unresolved. The germline gives CDR1 MGHRA, CDR2 YSYEKL. Trimming shortened V by 1 base and J by 7 bases, and 6 bases separated the two germline ends. CDR3 length: 12 residues. CDR3 sequence reads: CASSQVGNTQYF. The CDR3, as DNA: TGCGCCAGCAGCCAAGTCGGTAATACGCAGTATTTT.

This chain uses TRBV7-9 with TRBJ2-7; 7 bases are shared with TRBD1. This CDR3 comprises 12 residues. Per germline, CDR1 SEHNR and CDR2 FQNEAQ (reference sequence). V trimming: 5 bases; J trimming: 4 bases; junction bases outside the gene matches: 2. For the CDR3, the DNA is TGTGCCAGCAGCCGGGGACAGTACGAGCAGTACTTC. Its translation is CASSRGQYEQYF.

The gene calls are TRBV7-8 and TRBJ2-3, with D hard to call. There are 15 residues in the CDR3. V lost 1 base to trimming and J lost 3 bases, with 11 bases between them. CDR1 and CDR2 (germline): SGHVS, FQNEAQ. CDR3 in amino acids: CASSLGPGRTDTQYF. The CDR3 DNA is TGTGCCAGCAGCTTAGGCCCAGGCCGGACAGATACGCAGTATTTT.

The chain has TRBV10-3 and TRBJ2-1; D unresolved. This CDR3 is 13 amino acids long. CDR1 and CDR2 (germline): ENHRY, SYGVKD. V lost 1 base, J lost 9 bases, and 10 bases lay in between. The CDR3 here is CAISEYLGGEQFF. DNA for the CDR3: TGTGCCATCAGTGAGTATTTGGGCGGTGAGCAGTTCTTC.

V usage is TRBV11-2 and J usage is TRBJ2-3; 10 nucleotides match TRBD2. Germline V lookup: CDR1 SGHAT, CDR2 FQNNGV. There are 15 residues in the CDR3. V trimming: 8 bases; J trimming: 5 bases; junction bases outside the gene matches: 10. CDR3 in DNA: TGTGCCAGCTCCCTTAGCGGGAGGTCAGGAGATACGCAGTATTTT. This encodes CASSLSGRSGDTQYF.

The chain couples TRBV19 to TRBJ1-4; 7 positions agree with TRBD1. Germline CDR1 LNHDA, CDR2 SQIVND (reference sequence). This CDR3 has 13 amino acids. V was pared by 9 bases and J by 4 bases, with 5 bases of the junction left unmatched. CDR3 coding DNA: TGTGCCAGCCGGGACAGCCTTAATGAAAAACTGTTTTTT. Residues: CASRDSLNEKLFF. The whole variable domain, filled in from reference TRBV19 and TRBJ1-4, reads DGGITQSPKYLFRKEGQNVTLSCEQNLNHDAMYWYRQDPGQGLRLIYYSQIVNDFQKGDIAEGYSVSREKKESFPLTVTSAQKNPTAFYLCASRDSLNEKLFFGSGTQLSVL.

This clone was recorded only once. The chain recombines TRBV28 with TRBJ1-1; 7 bases fit TRBD1. This CDR3 is built from 14 residues. Germline V gene data show CDR1 as MDHEN and CDR2 as SYDVKM. The V segment lost 6 bases and the J segment 5 bases; nucleotides outside the gene matches: 9. DNA of the CDR3: TGTGCCAGCAGACCCACAGGGGTGATGACTGAAGCTTTCTTT. This gives the protein CASRPTGVMTEAFF.

As to this clone: Mismatch with germline at one junction end may stem from a read error. The V and J genes are TRBV7-7 and TRBJ2-7; D call uncertain. CDR3 length equals 14 residues. The germline gives CDR1 SSHAT, CDR2 FNYEAQ (reference sequence). CDR3 DNA sequence: TGTGCTAGCAGCTTATCTGGCGCCGCCTACGAGCAGTACTTC. The encoded protein is CASSLSGAAYEQYF.

This rearrangement joins TRBV5-1 to TRBJ2-2, with D maybe TRBD1 (6 bases). Trimming stripped 2 bases from V and 6 bases from J, with 14 bases between. Germline V gene sequence: CDR1 SGHRS, CDR2 YFSETQ. The CDR3 extends over 15 amino acids. In nucleotides, the CDR3 is TGCGCCAGCAGCTTCCGCCCAGGGGTGGCCGGGGAGCTGTTTTTT. It yields the protein CASSFRPGVAGELFF.

The V and J genes are TRBV5-1 and TRBJ2-1; either TRBD1 or TRBD2 may supply D (5 bases each). Germline-derived CDR1 and CDR2 are SGHRS and YFSETQ. V gave up 4 bases and J gave up 9 bases, with 8 bases separating them. CDR3 length equals 11 residues. CDR3 nucleotide sequence: TGCGCCAGCAGCGGGGGACGTGAGCAGTTCTTC. It encodes CASSGGREQFF.

This clone was counted once. V is TRBV29-1 and J is TRBJ2-1; 12 bases match TRBD2. J was trimmed by 10 bases and V by 5 bases; bases with no gene match: 21. In germline, CDR1 is SQVTM, CDR2 ANQGSEA. The CDR3 sequence is 18 residues long. The CDR3 protein is CSVRWTSGIWVEGREQFF. CDR3 sequence (DNA): TGCAGCGTTCGATGGACTAGCGGGATATGGGTGGAGGGTAGGGAGCAGTTCTTC.

The chain is built from TRBV5-1 and TRBJ1-6, with D perhaps TRBD1 (6 bases). The CDR3 extends over 14 amino acids. Germline V CDR1 and CDR2: SGHRS, YFSETQ. The V end lost 5 bases, the J end lost 6 bases, and 12 bases lay between the germline ends. CDR3 sequence (DNA): TGCGCCAGCAGGGGGGCAGGGGTTAATTCACCCCTCCACTTT. Translated, it gives CASRGAGVNSPLHF.

The chain combines TRBV6-1 with TRBJ2-7, with TRBD1 matching over 7 bases. The CDR3 consists of 15 residues. In germline, CDR1 is MNHNS, CDR2 SASEGT. The ends lost 6 bases at V and 3 bases at J; junction bases unmatched: 11. CDR3 nucleotide sequence: TGTGCCAGCAGGACCCCGACAGGGAAGAACTACGAGCAGTACTTC. This translates into CASRTPTGKNYEQYF.

The gene calls are TRBV7-2 and TRBJ1-1; tentative D call: TRBD1 (5 bases). Germline CDR1 and CDR2: SGHTA and FQGNSA. The ends were cut back, 3 bases at V and 10 bases at J, with 15 bases in the middle. CDR3 length: 13 residues. CDR3 nucleotide sequence: TGTGCCAGCAGCTTTACCGGGGGGGTCGGAGCTTTCTTT. Translated: CASSFTGGVGAFF.

V usage is TRBV7-2 and J usage is TRBJ2-7; D not resolved. Germline V gene data show CDR1 as SGHTA and CDR2 as FQGNSA. The CDR3 loop spans 15 amino acids. V was pared by 1 base and J by 2 bases, with 12 bases between. CDR3 protein: CASSLDYRSTYEQYF. The CDR3 nucleotides read TGTGCCAGCAGCTTAGACTATAGATCCACCTACGAGCAGTACTTC.

V and J are TRBV4-2 and TRBJ2-7; D is unresolved. V lost 5 bases to trimming and J lost 2 bases, with 10 bases between them. The germline V gene encodes CDR1 LGHNA and CDR2 YNFKEQ. The CDR3 length is 13 residues. The CDR3 DNA reads TGTGCCAGCAGCTTTTCCGGTACCTACGAGCAGTACTTC. Translating it yields CASSFSGTYEQYF.

The genes are TRBV4-1 and TRBJ1-1; D perhaps matches TRBD1 (6 bases). Germline CDR1 and CDR2: MGHRA and YSYEKL. CDR3 length: 17 residues. Trimming shortened V by 0 bases and J by 5 bases, and 19 bases separated the two germline ends. The CDR3 loop reads CASSQERGLPRGTEAFF. The CDR3 DNA follows: TGCGCCAGCAGCCAAGAGCGGGGGCTCCCACGAGGGACTGAAGCTTTCTTT.

Only a few counts were recorded for this clone. The V gene is TRBV20-1, the J gene TRBJ1-1; D is unclear. V was cut by 7 bases and J by 2 bases, with 8 bases left in between. The CDR3 spans 11 residues. CDR1 is DFQATT and CDR2 is SNEGSKA in the germline V gene (reference sequence). This chain's CDR3 is CSVDGNTEAFF. The CDR3 bases are TGCAGTGTAGACGGCAACACTGAAGCTTTCTTT.

The V and J genes are TRBV9 and TRBJ1-4; D is possibly TRBD1 (5 bases). There are 15 residues in the CDR3. CDR1 and CDR2 (germline): SGDLS, YYNGEE. Trimming removed 0 bases from V and 8 bases from J, with 14 bases in between. In DNA, the CDR3 is TGTGCCAGCAGCGTAGATGGGGGGGAAGGCGAAAAACTGTTTTTT. This translates into CASSVDGGEGEKLFF.

V usage is TRBV10-1 and J usage is TRBJ2-1, with 7 nucleotides matching TRBD2. CDR1 WNHNN and CDR2 SYGVQD come from the germline V gene (reference sequence). The ends lost 4 bases at V and 5 bases at J; junction bases unmatched: 11. This CDR3 spans 16 amino acids. The CDR3: CASSVLSQRENNEQFF. The CDR3 DNA is TGCGCCAGCAGTGTACTTTCACAGCGGGAAAACAATGAGCAGTTCTTC.

The table lists this clone with a few counts. The V call is TRBV5-1, the J call TRBJ1-2, with D uncertain. The CDR3 has 12 residues. Germline CDR1 reads SGHRS; CDR2 reads YFSETQ. V gave up 8 bases and J gave up 6 bases, with 14 bases separating them. DNA of the CDR3: TGCGCCAGTAGGGCGGGCGGCGATGGCTACACCTTC. This sequence encodes CASRAGGDGYTF.

The rearrangement links TRBV10-1 to TRBJ2-1; 11 bases map to TRBD2. Germline assignment: CDR1 WNHNN and CDR2 SYGVQD (reference sequence). With 8 bases clipped from V and 6 bases from J, the junction kept 9 bases outside the gene matches. The CDR3 has 15 residues. The CDR3 loop reads CASGKLAGVCNEQFF. Here the CDR3 DNA reads TGCGCCAGCGGCAAACTAGCGGGAGTATGCAATGAGCAGTTCTTC.